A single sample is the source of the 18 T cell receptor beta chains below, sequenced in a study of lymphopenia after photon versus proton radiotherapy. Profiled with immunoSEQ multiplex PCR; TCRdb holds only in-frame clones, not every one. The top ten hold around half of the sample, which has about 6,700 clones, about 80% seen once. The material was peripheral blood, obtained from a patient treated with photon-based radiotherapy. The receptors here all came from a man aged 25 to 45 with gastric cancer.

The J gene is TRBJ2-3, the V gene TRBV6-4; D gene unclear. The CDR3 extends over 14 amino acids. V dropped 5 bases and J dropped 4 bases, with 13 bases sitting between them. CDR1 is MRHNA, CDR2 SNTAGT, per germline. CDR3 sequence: CASSYRPGADTQYF. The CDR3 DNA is TGTGCCAGCAGTTACCGCCCAGGAGCAGATACGCAGTATTTT.

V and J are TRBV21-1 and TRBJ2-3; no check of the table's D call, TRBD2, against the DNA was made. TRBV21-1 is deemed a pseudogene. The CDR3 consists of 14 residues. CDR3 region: CASSVLVRADTQYF. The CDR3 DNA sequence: TGTGCCAGCAGTGTGTTGGTCCGCGCAGATACGCAGTATTTT.

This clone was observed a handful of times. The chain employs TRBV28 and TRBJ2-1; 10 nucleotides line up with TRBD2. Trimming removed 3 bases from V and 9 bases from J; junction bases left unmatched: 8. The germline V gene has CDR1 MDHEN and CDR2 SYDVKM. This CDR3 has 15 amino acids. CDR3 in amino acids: CASSLTSGLQGEQFF. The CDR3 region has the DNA TGTGCCAGCAGTTTGACTAGCGGGTTACAAGGTGAGCAGTTCTTC.

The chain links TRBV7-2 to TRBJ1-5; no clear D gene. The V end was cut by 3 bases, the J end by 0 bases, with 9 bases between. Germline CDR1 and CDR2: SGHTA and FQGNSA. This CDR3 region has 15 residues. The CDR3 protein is CASSLELYSNQPQHF. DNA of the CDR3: TGTGCCAGCAGCTTGGAACTTTATAGCAATCAGCCCCAGCATTTT. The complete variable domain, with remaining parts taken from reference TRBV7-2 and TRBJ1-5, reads GAGVSQSPSNKVTEKGKDVELRCDPISGHTALYWYRQSLGQGLEFLIYFQGNSAPDKSGLPSDRFSAERTGGSVSTLTIQRTQQEDSAVYLCASSLELYSNQPQHFGDGTRLSIL.

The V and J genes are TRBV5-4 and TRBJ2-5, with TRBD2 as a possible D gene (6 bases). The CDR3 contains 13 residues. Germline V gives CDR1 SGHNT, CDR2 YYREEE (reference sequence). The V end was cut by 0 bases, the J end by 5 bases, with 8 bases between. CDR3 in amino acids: CASSLEGGETQYF. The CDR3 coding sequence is TGTGCCAGCAGCTTGGAAGGAGGGGAGACCCAGTACTTC. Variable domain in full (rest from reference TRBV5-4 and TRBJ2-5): ETGVTQSPTHLIKTRGQQVTLRCSSQSGHNTVSWYQQALGQGPQFIFQYYREEENGRGNFPPRFSGLQFPNYSSELNVNALELDDSALYLCASSLEGGETQYFGPGTRLLVL.

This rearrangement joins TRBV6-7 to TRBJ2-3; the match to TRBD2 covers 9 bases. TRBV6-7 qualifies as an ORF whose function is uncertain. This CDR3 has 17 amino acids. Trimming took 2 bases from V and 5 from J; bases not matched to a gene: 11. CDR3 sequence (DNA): TGTGCCAGCAGTTACCTCCAGCGGGGGGACGCAAAAGATACGCAGTATTTT. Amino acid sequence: CASSYLQRGDAKDTQYF.

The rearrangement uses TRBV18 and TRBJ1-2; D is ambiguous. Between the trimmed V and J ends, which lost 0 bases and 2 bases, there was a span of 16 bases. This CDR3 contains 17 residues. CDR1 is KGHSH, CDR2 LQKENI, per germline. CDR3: CASSPPAPSAENYGYTF. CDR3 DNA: TGTGCCAGCTCACCACCGGCCCCCTCGGCCGAGAACTATGGCTACACCTTC.

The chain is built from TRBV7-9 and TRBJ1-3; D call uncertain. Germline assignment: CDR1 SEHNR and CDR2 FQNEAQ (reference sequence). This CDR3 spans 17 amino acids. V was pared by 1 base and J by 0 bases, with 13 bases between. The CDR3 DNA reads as TGTGCCAGCAGCTTAGGAGGCGGCAGAACCTCTGGAAACACCATATATTTT. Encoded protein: CASSLGGGRTSGNTIYF.

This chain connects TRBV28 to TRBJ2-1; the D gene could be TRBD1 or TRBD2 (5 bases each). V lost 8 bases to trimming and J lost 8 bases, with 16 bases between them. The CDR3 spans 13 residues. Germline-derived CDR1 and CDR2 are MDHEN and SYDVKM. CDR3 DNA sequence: TGTGCCAGCGAAGGGACGCAGAGGGATGAGCAGTTCTTC. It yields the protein CASEGTQRDEQFF. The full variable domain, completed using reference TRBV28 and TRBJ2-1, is DVKVTQSSRYLVKRTGEKVFLECVQDMDHENMFWYRQDPGLGLRLIYFSYDVKMKEKGDIPEGYSVSREKKERFSLILESASTNQTSMYLCASEGTQRDEQFFGPGTRLTVL.

CDR3 region: CASKGANRASYEQYF. CDR3 in DNA: TGTGCCAGCAAGGGGGCTAACAGGGCGTCCTACGAGCAGTACTTC. V and J are TRBV6-5 and TRBJ2-7, with TRBD1 matching 7 bases. This CDR3 contains 15 residues. V shed 7 bases, J shed 1 base, and the junction held 10 bases outside the gene matches. Germline CDR1 MNHEY, CDR2 SVGAGI.

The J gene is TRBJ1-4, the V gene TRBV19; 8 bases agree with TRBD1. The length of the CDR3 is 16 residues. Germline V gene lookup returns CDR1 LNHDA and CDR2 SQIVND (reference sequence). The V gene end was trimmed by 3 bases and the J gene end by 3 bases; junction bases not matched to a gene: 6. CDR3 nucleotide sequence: TGTGCCAGTAGTATTCAGCAGGGGGCCTCTAATGAAAAACTGTTTTTT. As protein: CASSIQQGASNEKLFF. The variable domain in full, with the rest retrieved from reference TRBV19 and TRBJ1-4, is DGGITQSPKYLFRKEGQNVTLSCEQNLNHDAMYWYRQDPGQGLRLIYYSQIVNDFQKGDIAEGYSVSREKKESFPLTVTSAQKNPTAFYLCASSIQQGASNEKLFFGSGTQLSVL.

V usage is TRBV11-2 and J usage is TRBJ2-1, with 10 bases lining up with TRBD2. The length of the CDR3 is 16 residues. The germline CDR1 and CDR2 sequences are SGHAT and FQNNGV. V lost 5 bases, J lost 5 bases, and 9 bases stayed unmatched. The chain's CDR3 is CASSPTGTSVHNEQFF. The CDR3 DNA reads TGTGCCAGCAGCCCTACCGGGACTAGCGTCCACAATGAGCAGTTCTTC.

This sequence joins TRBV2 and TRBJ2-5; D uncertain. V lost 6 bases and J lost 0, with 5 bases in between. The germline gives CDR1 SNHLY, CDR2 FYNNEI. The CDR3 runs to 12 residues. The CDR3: CASRPDQETQYF. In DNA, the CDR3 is TGTGCCAGCAGACCCGACCAAGAGACCCAGTACTTC.

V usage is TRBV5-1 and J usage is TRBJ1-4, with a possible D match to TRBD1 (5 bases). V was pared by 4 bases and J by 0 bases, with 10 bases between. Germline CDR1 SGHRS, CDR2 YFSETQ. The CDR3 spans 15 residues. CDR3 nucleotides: TGCGCCAGCAGCGAAGACAGAGCAACTAATGAAAAACTGTTTTTT. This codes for CASSEDRATNEKLFF.

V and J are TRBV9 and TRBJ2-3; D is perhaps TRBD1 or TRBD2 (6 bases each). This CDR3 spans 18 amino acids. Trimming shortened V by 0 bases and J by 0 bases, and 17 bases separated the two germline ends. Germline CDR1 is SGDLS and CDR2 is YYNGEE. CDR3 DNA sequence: TGTGCCAGCAGCGTAGGCGATTCAACAGGGACTAGCACAGATACGCAGTATTTT. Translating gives CASSVGDSTGTSTDTQYF.

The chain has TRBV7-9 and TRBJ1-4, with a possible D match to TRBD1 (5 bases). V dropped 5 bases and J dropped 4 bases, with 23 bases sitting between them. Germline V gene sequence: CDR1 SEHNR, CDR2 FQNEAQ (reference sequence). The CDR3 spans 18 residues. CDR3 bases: TGTGCCAGCAGCGACCGACCCCGGACACGAGGCAATAATGAAAAACTGTTTTTT. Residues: CASSDRPRTRGNNEKLFF.

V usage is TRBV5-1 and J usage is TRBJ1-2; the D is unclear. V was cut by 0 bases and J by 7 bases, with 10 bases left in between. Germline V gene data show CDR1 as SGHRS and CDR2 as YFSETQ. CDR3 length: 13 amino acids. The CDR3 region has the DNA TGCGCCAGCAGCTTGGATGGGGAGACTGGCTACACCTTC. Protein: CASSLDGETGYTF.

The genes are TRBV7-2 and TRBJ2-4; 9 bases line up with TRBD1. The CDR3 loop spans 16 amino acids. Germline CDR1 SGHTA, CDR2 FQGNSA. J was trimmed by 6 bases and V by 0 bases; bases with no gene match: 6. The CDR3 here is CASSLAGDRAGNIQYF. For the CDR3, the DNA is TGTGCCAGCAGCTTAGCGGGGGACAGGGCGGGAAACATTCAGTACTTC.